These 31 T cell receptor beta chains were all obtained from the same sample, sequenced in a study of T cells in pancreatic ductal adenocarcinoma. Selected pancreatic ductal adenocarcinoma patients had undergone surgery without neoadjuvant therapy. Some clones are missing from TCRdb's copy, which holds only in-frame ones; the method was immunoSEQ multiplex PCR. The repertoire holds more than 85,000 clones, with roughly 95% as singletons. The sample comprised PBMCs. These receptors were taken from a human donor with pancreatic ductal adenocarcinoma.

V usage is TRBV7-8 and J usage is TRBJ1-5; no reliable D call. Germline V gene data show CDR1 as SGHVS and CDR2 as FQNEAQ. The V end was cut by 1 base, the J end by 2 bases, with 15 bases between. The CDR3 extends over 17 amino acids. CDR3 sequence: CASSLEGGSIGNQPQHF. CDR3 sequence (DNA): TGTGCCAGCAGCTTAGAGGGAGGGTCCATAGGCAATCAGCCCCAGCATTTT.

The CDR3 spells CASSQDSFINEQFF. As DNA, the CDR3 is TGTGCCAGCAGCCAAGACTCGTTTATCAATGAGCAGTTCTTC. The chain combines TRBV4-2 with TRBJ2-1; D unclear. The CDR3 loop spans 14 amino acids. The ends were cut back, 0 bases at V and 6 bases at J, with 9 bases in the middle. Per the germline V gene, CDR1 is LGHNA and CDR2 is YNFKEQ.

The chain joins TRBV28 to TRBJ2-7; 10 bases line up with TRBD2. Germline assignment: CDR1 MDHEN and CDR2 SYDVKM. After removal of 3 bases from V and 4 bases from J, the junction contained 3 bases not matched to a gene. The CDR3 totals 14 residues. The CDR3 DNA reads as TGTGCCAGCAGTTTTTCTAGCGGGAGTTACGAGCAGTACTTC. Its translation is CASSFSSGSYEQYF.

The chain is built from TRBV30 and TRBJ2-3, with 12 bases lining up with TRBD1. J was trimmed by 5 bases and V by 4 bases; bases with no gene match: 7. Germline CDR1 reads GTSNPN; CDR2 reads SVGIG (reference sequence). The CDR3 consists of 15 residues. The CDR3 reads CAWNSGQGARDTQYF. In DNA, the CDR3 is TGTGCCTGGAACTCGGGACAGGGGGCAAGAGATACGCAGTATTTT.

J is TRBJ2-7 and V is TRBV19, with 15 bases lining up with TRBD2. Trimming took 5 bases from V and 3 from J; bases not matched to a gene: 2. The CDR3 consists of 15 residues. Germline CDR1 reads LNHDA; CDR2 reads SQIVND (reference sequence). In nucleotides, the CDR3 is TGTGCCAGTAGTGGGACTAGCGGGAGGAGCTACGAGCAGTACTTC. Protein product: CASSGTSGRSYEQYF.

This clone occurred once. The gene calls are TRBV6-5 and TRBJ1-2; TRBD1 agrees at 8 bases. Germline V CDR1 and CDR2: MNHEY, SVGAGI. J lost 4 bases, V lost 6 bases, and 7 bases had no gene match. This CDR3 has 14 residues. The CDR3: CASRGQAQGYGYTF. The CDR3 DNA reads as TGTGCCAGCAGGGGACAGGCTCAAGGCTATGGCTACACCTTC.

The chain combines TRBV29-1 with TRBJ1-2, with a possible D match to TRBD1 (5 bases). The CDR3 covers 13 residues. The V end lost 4 bases, the J end lost 3 bases, and 12 bases lay between the germline ends. Germline V gives CDR1 SQVTM, CDR2 ANQGSEA. CDR3 amino acids: CSVVGGRDYGYTF. As DNA, the CDR3 is TGCAGCGTTGTGGGGGGACGGGACTATGGCTACACCTTC.

The gene calls are TRBV7-6 and TRBJ2-5; weak D call: TRBD1 (6 bases). V gave up 2 bases and J gave up 0 bases, with 22 bases separating them. Germline V gene lookup returns CDR1 SGHVS and CDR2 FNYEAQ. The CDR3 is 19 residues long. DNA of the CDR3: TGTGCCAGCAGCTTAAGCACCGGGACACGTAAGCTGTACCAAGAGACCCAGTACTTC. Its translation: CASSLSTGTRKLYQETQYF.

DNA for the CDR3: TGTGCCATCAGTGGTAACAATGAGCAGTTCTTC. This encodes CAISGNNEQFF. This sequence joins TRBV10-3 and TRBJ2-1; no reliable D call. This CDR3 is built from 11 residues. The germline gives CDR1 ENHRY, CDR2 SYGVKD. The germline V and J ends were trimmed by 4 bases and 5 bases, with 3 bases remaining between them.

A single count supports this clone. The chain is built from TRBV18 and TRBJ2-7; D ambiguous. V gave up 2 bases and J gave up 6 bases, with 14 bases separating them. The CDR3 has 14 residues. Germline assignment: CDR1 KGHSH and CDR2 LQKENI. The CDR3 region is CASSPSRVLREQYF. The CDR3 nucleotides are TGTGCCAGCTCACCATCCCGGGTTCTTCGCGAGCAGTACTTC.

The genes are TRBV20-1 and TRBJ1-4, with D unresolved. CDR1 is DFQATT and CDR2 is SNEGSKA in the germline V gene (reference sequence). The ends were cut back, 7 bases at V and 8 bases at J, with 11 bases in the middle. CDR3 length: 11 amino acids. For the CDR3, the DNA is TGCAGTGGTTTGGAGGGCGAAAAACTGTTTTTT. This encodes CSGLEGEKLFF.

This chain uses TRBV5-1 with TRBJ1-2, with D unresolved. Between the trimmed V and J ends, which lost 0 bases and 6 bases, there was a span of 9 bases. Germline CDR1 SGHRS, CDR2 YFSETQ. The CDR3 loop spans 13 amino acids. The CDR3 protein is CASSLATVDGYTF. DNA for the CDR3: TGCGCCAGCAGCTTGGCCACAGTTGATGGCTACACCTTC.

V gene TRBV4-2 combines with J gene TRBJ2-5, with 7 bases that match TRBD2. This CDR3 is built from 14 residues. Trimming at V came to 0 bases and at J to 5 bases, leaving 3 bases not matched to a gene. Germline loops: CDR1 LGHNA, CDR2 YNFKEQ. DNA of the CDR3: TGTGCCAGCAGCCAAGATTGGGAGGGGGAGACCCAGTACTTC. This sequence encodes CASSQDWEGETQYF.

This sequence joins TRBV11-1 and TRBJ2-7, with D possibly matching TRBD1 (5 bases). The germline CDR1 and CDR2 sequences are SGHAT and FQDESV (reference sequence). Deletions cut 5 bases from V and 7 bases from J, with 18 bases between. There are 14 residues in the CDR3. The CDR3 DNA sequence: TGTGCCAGCAGCGCTGTACAGGCGTATGGAGAGCAGTACTTC. Protein product: CASSAVQAYGEQYF.

In its sample, this clone was seen once. This chain uses TRBV10-2 with TRBJ2-7; TRBD1 might be the D (6 bases). Germline assignment: CDR1 WSHSY and CDR2 SAAADI. V was shortened by 5 bases and J by 6 bases, with 11 bases between the two germline ends. The CDR3 totals 12 residues. CDR3: CASSLQGGEQYF. The CDR3 coding sequence is TGCGCCAGCAGTCTACAGGGCGGCGAGCAGTACTTC.

This rearrangement joins TRBV29-1 to TRBJ2-1; 7 positions match TRBD2. V was clipped by 6 bases and J by 4 bases; unmatched bases: 9. Germline CDR1 and CDR2: SQVTM and ANQGSEA. The CDR3 is 14 amino acids. CDR3 bases: TGCAGCGTGACCTTTAGCGGGTCGTACAATGAGCAGTTCTTC. It translates to CSVTFSGSYNEQFF.

This clone was observed once. The CDR3, as DNA: TGTGCCAGCAGCGTCCTAGCGGGAGAGCAGTTCTTC. It codes for CASSVLAGEQFF. The chain joins TRBV9 to TRBJ2-1; 9 nucleotides match TRBD2. Germline lookup yields CDR1 SGDLS and CDR2 YYNGEE. After removal of 2 bases from V and 10 bases from J, the junction contained 1 base not matched to a gene. This CDR3 spans 12 amino acids.

This clone occurred once. V usage is TRBV7-9 and J usage is TRBJ1-2, with D hard to call. V was trimmed by 3 bases and J by 0 bases, leaving 8 bases between them. Germline V CDR1 and CDR2: SEHNR, FQNEAQ (reference sequence). The CDR3 covers 14 residues. In DNA, the CDR3 is TGTGCCAGCAGCTTGAGTCGAGCTAACTATGGCTACACCTTC. Translating it yields CASSLSRANYGYTF.

This sequence joins TRBV6-1 and TRBJ1-1; 10 positions agree with TRBD1. This CDR3 has 15 amino acids. The V gene end was trimmed by 4 bases and the J gene end by 4 bases; junction bases not matched to a gene: 6. Germline-derived CDR1 and CDR2 are MNHNS and SASEGT. CDR3 amino acids: CASSARDRGGTEAFF. In DNA form, the CDR3 reads TGTGCCAGCAGTGCCCGGGACAGGGGTGGCACTGAAGCTTTCTTT.

This chain connects TRBV29-1 to TRBJ2-3; a weak D match, TRBD1 (6 bases). This CDR3 contains 16 residues. Germline V gene sequence: CDR1 SQVTM, CDR2 ANQGSEA. The V and J ends lost 6 bases and 1 base respectively, with 20 bases between them. CDR3 loop: CSVVYATGPGTDTQYF. CDR3 coding DNA: TGCAGCGTGGTATACGCAACAGGGCCGGGCACAGATACGCAGTATTTT.

The chain recombines TRBV19 with TRBJ1-1, with a possible D match to TRBD1 (6 bases). V was pared by 5 bases and J by 4 bases, with 11 bases between. Per germline, CDR1 LNHDA and CDR2 SQIVND (reference sequence). The CDR3 loop spans 13 amino acids. The CDR3 here is CASSQQGSTEAFF. The CDR3 DNA sequence: TGTGCCAGTAGTCAACAGGGAAGCACTGAAGCTTTCTTT.

The chain joins TRBV29-1 to TRBJ1-5; D is undetermined. The V gene lost 3 bases and the J gene lost 4 bases, with 10 bases spanning the gap. CDR1 is SQVTM and CDR2 is ANQGSEA in the germline V gene. There are 13 residues in the CDR3. The CDR3 bases are TGCAGCGTTGAGGTGGGAGTTAATCAGCCCCAGCATTTT. It translates to CSVEVGVNQPQHF.

The CDR3 spells CASRGQGSYEQYF. Written as DNA, the CDR3 is TGTGCCAGCAGAGGACAGGGTTCTTACGAGCAGTACTTC. The gene calls are TRBV25-1 and TRBJ2-7; TRBD1 agrees at 8 bases. Trimming cost V 6 bases and J 4 bases; bases outside gene matches: 5. Germline CDR1 MGHDK, CDR2 SYGVNS. The CDR3 runs to 13 residues.

This sequence joins TRBV9 and TRBJ2-5, with unresolved D. CDR3 size: 12 residues. The V gene's germline CDR1 is SGDLS and CDR2 YYNGEE. Trimming cost V 0 bases and J 7 bases, with 7 bases left between them. CDR3 residues: CASSVGDGTQYF. CDR3 nucleotide sequence: TGTGCCAGCAGCGTAGGAGATGGGACCCAGTACTTC.

V gene TRBV7-8 combines with J gene TRBJ1-5, with 7 bases lining up with TRBD1. This CDR3 comprises 15 residues. Germline-derived CDR1 and CDR2 are SGHVS and FQNEAQ. Losses at the gene ends were 4 bases for V and 4 bases for J; bases not matched to a gene: 7. As DNA, the CDR3 is TGTGCCAGCAGCTCACAGGGGATAGGGAATCAGCCCCAGCATTTT. Translated, it gives CASSSQGIGNQPQHF.

The V and J genes are TRBV4-1 and TRBJ2-7, with no clear D. With 5 bases removed from V and 0 bases from J, the gap between germline ends came to 11 bases. Germline V gives CDR1 MGHRA, CDR2 YSYEKL. This CDR3 is built from 14 residues. This chain's CDR3 is CASSRTISSYEQYF. The CDR3 bases are TGCGCCAGCAGCAGAACTATAAGCTCCTACGAGCAGTACTTC.

The chain has TRBV30 and TRBJ2-2, with unresolved D. CDR1 is GTSNPN and CDR2 is SVGIG in the germline V gene (reference sequence). The length of the CDR3 is 12 residues. Trimming left V 3 bases short and J 2 bases short, with 4 bases between. The CDR3 DNA reads TGTGCCTGGAGCCCAAACACCGGGGAGCTGTTTTTT. Its protein product is CAWSPNTGELFF.

V usage is TRBV28 and J usage is TRBJ2-1; 10 bases line up with TRBD1. J was trimmed by 6 bases and V by 6 bases; bases with no gene match: 2. The germline gives CDR1 MDHEN, CDR2 SYDVKM. The CDR3 length is 13 residues. CDR3 residues: CASRRTGGNEQFF. Written as DNA, the CDR3 is TGTGCCAGCAGGCGGACAGGGGGCAATGAGCAGTTCTTC.

This chain joins TRBV10-3 and TRBJ2-1; 12 bases match TRBD2. CDR3 length equals 14 residues. Germline V lookup: CDR1 ENHRY, CDR2 SYGVKD. V shed 5 bases and J 8 bases; nucleotides not matched to a gene: 4. CDR3 nucleotides: TGTGCCATCAGTCTAGCGGGAGGGATAGATGAGCAGTTCTTC. It encodes CAISLAGGIDEQFF.

This rearrangement joins TRBV18 to TRBJ2-1; no clear D gene. Trimming removed 3 bases at V and 3 bases at J, with 9 bases between. The CDR3 length is 14 residues. Germline loops: CDR1 KGHSH, CDR2 LQKENI. CDR3 sequence: CASSPLNYYNEQFF. The DNA of the CDR3 is TGTGCCAGCTCACCTCTCAACTACTACAATGAGCAGTTCTTC.

This clone was counted a single time. J is TRBJ2-3 and V is TRBV10-3; TRBD1 agrees at 8 bases. Germline V CDR1 and CDR2: ENHRY, SYGVKD. The CDR3 contains 14 residues. With 6 bases clipped from V and 6 bases from J, the junction kept 8 bases outside the gene matches. The CDR3 protein is CAIRRTGMGDTQYF. In DNA, the CDR3 is TGTGCCATCAGAAGGACAGGGATGGGGGATACGCAGTATTTT.